These 7 T cell receptor beta chains came from one sample sequenced in a study of T cell responses to AZD1222 COVID-19 vaccine. Using immunoSEQ multiplex PCR, the repertoire was profiled, and TCRdb retains in-frame clones only, with some absent. The sample lists over 120,000 clones, over 90% seen once, with less than 6.5% in the top ten. The specimen was peripheral blood, collected on day 0 of AZD1222 vaccination. The receptors originated from an adult in good health.

The gene calls are TRBV24-1 and TRBJ2-1, with 7 bases that match TRBD1. Per germline, CDR1 KGHDR and CDR2 SFDVKD. The CDR3 has 17 residues. V lost 3 bases, J lost 5 bases, and 12 bases stayed unmatched. DNA of the CDR3: TGTGCCACCAGTGATCCTTCGACAGGGAGAATTAACAATGAGCAGTTCTTC. It is translated as CATSDPSTGRINNEQFF.

This clone was seen once. V is TRBV11-2 and J is TRBJ2-7, with 7 positions matching TRBD1. J lost 5 bases, V lost 5 bases, and 3 bases had no gene match. There are 12 residues in the CDR3. Germline V gene data show CDR1 as SGHAT and CDR2 as FQNNGV. The DNA of the CDR3 is TGTGCCAGCAGCGACGACAGGGACGAGCAGTACTTC. This gives the protein CASSDDRDEQYF.

This clone came up once. The chain is built from TRBV19 and TRBJ2-7; 11 nucleotides agree with TRBD2. The CDR3 is 19 residues long. Per germline, CDR1 LNHDA and CDR2 SQIVND (reference sequence). V trimming: 4 bases; J trimming: 7 bases; junction bases outside the gene matches: 21. The CDR3 sequence: CASSRRLQIGTSGLGEQYF. As DNA, the CDR3 is TGTGCCAGTAGTAGAAGACTACAAATTGGGACTAGCGGCCTCGGGGAGCAGTACTTC.

CDR3 coding DNA: TGCAGTGCTAGTACTAGCGGGAGAGCTGGGGCCAACGTCCTGACTTTC. Encoded protein: CSASTSGRAGANVLTF. The chain carries TRBV20-1 and TRBJ2-6; 11 bases line up with TRBD2. The germline CDR1 and CDR2 sequences are DFQATT and SNEGSKA (reference sequence). Trimming cost V 3 bases and J 2 bases; bases outside gene matches: 3. The CDR3 length is 16 residues.

This clone was detected a few times. The rearrangement links TRBV6-5 to TRBJ1-2; maybe TRBD1 (5 bases). Between the trimmed V and J ends, which lost 10 bases and 2 bases, there was a span of 17 bases. The CDR3 runs to 14 residues. Germline assignment: CDR1 MNHEY and CDR2 SVGAGI. The chain's CDR3 is CATQRDGNNYGYTF. CDR3 bases: TGTGCCACCCAGCGGGACGGAAACAACTATGGCTACACCTTC.

The chain employs TRBV4-2 and TRBJ2-2, with 7 bases identical to TRBD1. Trimming took 5 bases from V and 7 from J; bases not matched to a gene: 10. The CDR3 length is 15 residues. Germline V gene data show CDR1 as LGHNA and CDR2 as YNFKEQ. The CDR3 nucleotides are TGTGCCAGCAGCAAATCGCTAGGGGACAGCGGGGAGCTGTTTTTT. This translates into CASSKSLGDSGELFF.

The rearrangement joins TRBV7-9 to TRBJ1-4; D is perhaps TRBD1 (6 bases). This CDR3 comprises 14 residues. Deletions cut 10 bases from V and 10 bases from J, with 22 bases between. Germline CDR1 SEHNR, CDR2 FQNEAQ (reference sequence). The CDR3 nucleotides read TGTGCCACCCGCCCGGGGGGCGAATCCGGAAAACTGTTTTTT. Amino acids: CATRPGGESGKLFF. The full variable domain, completed using reference TRBV7-9 and TRBJ1-4, is DTGVSQNPRHKITKRGQNVTFRCDPISEHNRLYWYRQTLGQGPEFLTYFQNEAQLEKSRLLSDRFSAERPKGSFSTLEIQRTEQGDSAMYLCATRPGGESGKLFFGSGTQLSVL.